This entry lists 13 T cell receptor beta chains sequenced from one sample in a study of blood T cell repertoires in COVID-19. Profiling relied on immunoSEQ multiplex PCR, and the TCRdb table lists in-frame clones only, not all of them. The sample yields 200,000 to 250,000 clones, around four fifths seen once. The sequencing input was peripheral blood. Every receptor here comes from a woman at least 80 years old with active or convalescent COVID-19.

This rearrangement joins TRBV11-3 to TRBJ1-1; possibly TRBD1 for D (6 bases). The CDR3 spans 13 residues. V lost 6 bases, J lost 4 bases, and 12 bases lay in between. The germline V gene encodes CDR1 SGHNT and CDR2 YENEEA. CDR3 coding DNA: TGTGCCAGCAGTTTAATGGACAGCACTGAAGCTTTCTTT. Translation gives CASSLMDSTEAFF.

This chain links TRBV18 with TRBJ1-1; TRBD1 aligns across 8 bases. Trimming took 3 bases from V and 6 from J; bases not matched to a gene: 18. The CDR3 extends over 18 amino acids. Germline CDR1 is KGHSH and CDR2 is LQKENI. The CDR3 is CASSPTRQGRELGPEAFF. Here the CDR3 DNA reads TGTGCCAGCTCACCTACCAGACAGGGGAGGGAATTGGGGCCTGAAGCTTTCTTT.

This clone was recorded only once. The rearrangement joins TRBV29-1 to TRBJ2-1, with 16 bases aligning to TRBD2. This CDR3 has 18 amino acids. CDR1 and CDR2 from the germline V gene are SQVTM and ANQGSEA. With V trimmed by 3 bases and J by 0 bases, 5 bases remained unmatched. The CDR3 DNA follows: TGCAGCGTTGAGGGGACTAGCGGGAGGGCCTACTCCTACAATGAGCAGTTCTTC. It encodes CSVEGTSGRAYSYNEQFF.

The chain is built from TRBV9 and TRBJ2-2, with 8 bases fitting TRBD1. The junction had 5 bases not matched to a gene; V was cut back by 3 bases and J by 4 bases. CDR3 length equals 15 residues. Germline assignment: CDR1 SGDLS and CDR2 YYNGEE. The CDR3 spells CASSALDRGTGELFF. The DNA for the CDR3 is TGTGCCAGCAGCGCCCTCGACAGGGGCACCGGGGAGCTGTTTTTT.

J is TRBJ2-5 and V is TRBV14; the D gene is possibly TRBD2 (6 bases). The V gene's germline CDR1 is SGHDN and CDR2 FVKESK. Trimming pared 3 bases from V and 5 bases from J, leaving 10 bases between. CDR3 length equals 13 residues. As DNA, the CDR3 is TGTGCCAGCAGCCACCGGGGGTCGGAGACCCAGTACTTC. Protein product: CASSHRGSETQYF.

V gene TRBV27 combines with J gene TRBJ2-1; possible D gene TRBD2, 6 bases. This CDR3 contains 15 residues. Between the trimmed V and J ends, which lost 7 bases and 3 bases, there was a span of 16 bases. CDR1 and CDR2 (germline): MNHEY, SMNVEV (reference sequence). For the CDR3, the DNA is TGTGCCAGCACCACCGGGACTCCCTACTACAATGAGCAGTTCTTC. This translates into CASTTGTPYYNEQFF.

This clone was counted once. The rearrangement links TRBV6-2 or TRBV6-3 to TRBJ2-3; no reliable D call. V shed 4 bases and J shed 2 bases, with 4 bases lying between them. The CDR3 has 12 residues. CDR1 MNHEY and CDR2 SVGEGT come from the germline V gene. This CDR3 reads CASSSFTDTQYF. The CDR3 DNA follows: TGTGCCAGCAGTTCCTTCACAGATACGCAGTATTTT.

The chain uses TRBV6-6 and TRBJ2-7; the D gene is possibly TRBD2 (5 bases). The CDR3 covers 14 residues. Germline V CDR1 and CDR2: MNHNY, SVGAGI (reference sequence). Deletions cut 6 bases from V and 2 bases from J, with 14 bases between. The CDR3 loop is CASSGLPKTYEQYF. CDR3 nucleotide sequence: TGTGCCAGCAGCGGACTGCCCAAAACCTACGAGCAGTACTTC.

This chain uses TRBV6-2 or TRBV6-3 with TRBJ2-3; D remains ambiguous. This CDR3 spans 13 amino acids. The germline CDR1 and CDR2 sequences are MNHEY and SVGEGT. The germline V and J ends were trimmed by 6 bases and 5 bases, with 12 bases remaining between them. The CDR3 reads CASSPWRLDTQYF. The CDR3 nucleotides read TGTGCCAGCAGCCCTTGGAGACTAGATACGCAGTATTTT.

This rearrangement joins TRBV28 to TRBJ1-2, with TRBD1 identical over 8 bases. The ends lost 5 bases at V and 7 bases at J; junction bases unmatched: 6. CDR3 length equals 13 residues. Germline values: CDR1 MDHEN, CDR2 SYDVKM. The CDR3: CASSRTGWGGYTF. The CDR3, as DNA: TGTGCCAGCAGTCGGACAGGGTGGGGTGGCTACACCTTC.

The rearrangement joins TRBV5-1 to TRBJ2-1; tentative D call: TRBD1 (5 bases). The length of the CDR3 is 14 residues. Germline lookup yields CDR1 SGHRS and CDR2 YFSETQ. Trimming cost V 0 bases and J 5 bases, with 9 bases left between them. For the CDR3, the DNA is TGCGCCAGCAGCTTGGGACAGAGTAACAATGAGCAGTTCTTC. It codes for CASSLGQSNNEQFF.

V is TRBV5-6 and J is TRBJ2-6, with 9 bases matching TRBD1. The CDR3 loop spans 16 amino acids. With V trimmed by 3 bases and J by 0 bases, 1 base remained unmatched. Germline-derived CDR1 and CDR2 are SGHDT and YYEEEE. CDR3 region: CASSSTGGSGANVLTF. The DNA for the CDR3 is TGTGCCAGCAGCTCGACAGGGGGCTCTGGGGCCAACGTCCTGACTTTC. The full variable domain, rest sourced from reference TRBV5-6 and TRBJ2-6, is DAGVTQSPTHLIKTRGQQVTLRCSPKSGHDTVSWYQQALGQGPQFIFQYYEEEERQRGNFPDRFSGHQFPNYSSELNVNALLLGDSALYLCASSSTGGSGANVLTFGAGSRLTVL.

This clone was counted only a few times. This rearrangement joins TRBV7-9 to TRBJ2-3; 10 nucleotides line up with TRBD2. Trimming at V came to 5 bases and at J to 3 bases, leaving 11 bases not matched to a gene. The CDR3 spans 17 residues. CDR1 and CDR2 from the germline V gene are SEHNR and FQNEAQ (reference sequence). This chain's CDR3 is CASSHLPGLAKTDTQYF. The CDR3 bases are TGTGCCAGCAGCCACCTCCCGGGACTAGCGAAAACAGATACGCAGTATTTT.